A single sample gave rise to the 10 T cell receptor beta chains below, sequenced in a study of CD8+ T cells in alopecia areata. The authors extracted RNA and reverse transcribed it into cDNA as the sequencing template. TCRdb keeps only in-frame clones here, not all; method: immunoSEQ multiplex PCR. The sample has about 150,000 clones, about 87% seen once. Sequenced material: CD8+ T cells sorted from blood, taken at week 0. The source is a human donor with alopecia areata.

This clone was found once. V usage is TRBV7-6 and J usage is TRBJ2-3; D gene unclear. Per the germline V gene, CDR1 is SGHVS and CDR2 is FNYEAQ. The V end lost 1 base, the J end lost 2 bases, and 4 bases lay between the germline ends. This CDR3 has 13 amino acids. The CDR3 spells CASSLEVTDTQYF. The CDR3 coding sequence is TGTGCCAGCAGCTTAGAAGTCACAGATACGCAGTATTTT.

The chain joins TRBV6-5 to TRBJ1-1, with D hard to call. V lost 0 bases, J lost 3 bases, and 11 bases lay in between. CDR1 MNHEY and CDR2 SVGAGI come from the germline V gene. CDR3 length equals 15 residues. In nucleotides, the CDR3 is TGTGCCAGCAGTTACTCGACGAGTCGGGACACTGAAGCTTTCTTT. Protein: CASSYSTSRDTEAFF.

V is TRBV5-1 and J is TRBJ1-1; 8 bases line up with TRBD1. V was clipped by 3 bases and J by 1 base; unmatched bases: 8. Germline V lookup: CDR1 SGHRS, CDR2 YFSETQ. This CDR3 comprises 16 residues. CDR3 amino acids: CASSSGQGAPNTEAFF. CDR3 sequence (DNA): TGCGCCAGCAGCTCCGGACAGGGAGCTCCGAACACTGAAGCTTTCTTT.

The genes are TRBV12-5 and TRBJ2-2; 7 bases fit TRBD1. Germline V gene lookup returns CDR1 LGHNT and CDR2 FRNRAP. J gave up 9 bases and V 3 bases, and 10 bases lay outside the gene matches. This CDR3 has 15 residues. CDR3 sequence (DNA): TGTGCTAGTGGTTTCTTGGAACAGGGGAACCGGGAGCTGTTTTTT. Translating gives CASGFLEQGNRELFF.

This chain joins TRBV10-2 and TRBJ2-7; 11 bases are shared with TRBD1. This CDR3 is 14 amino acids long. J lost 4 bases, V lost 2 bases, and 1 base had no gene match. The germline CDR1 and CDR2 sequences are WSHSY and SAAADI. CDR3 sequence: CASSEGTGGYEQYF. The CDR3 DNA sequence: TGCGCCAGCAGTGAGGGGACAGGGGGTTACGAGCAGTACTTC.

This chain connects TRBV7-8 to TRBJ1-2, with 8 bases aligning to TRBD1. CDR1 is SGHVS, CDR2 FQNEAQ, per germline. V lost 0 bases and J lost 12; bases outside the gene matches: 9. The CDR3 has 14 amino acids. The CDR3 loop reads CASSLAGPGGLDTF. The DNA for the CDR3 is TGTGCCAGCAGCTTAGCCGGCCCAGGGGGCCTGGACACCTTC.

The chain couples TRBV13 to TRBJ2-2; D unclear. The V end lost 4 bases, the J end lost 3 bases, and 6 bases lay between the germline ends. The CDR3 spans 13 residues. In germline, CDR1 is PRHDT, CDR2 FYEKMQ (reference sequence). DNA for the CDR3: TGTGCCAGCAGCTATGAGGACACCGGGGAGCTGTTTTTT. Translating it yields CASSYEDTGELFF.

This chain connects TRBV27 to TRBJ2-2, with a possible D match to TRBD1 (6 bases). This CDR3 spans 14 amino acids. From germline, CDR1 is MNHEY and CDR2 SMNVEV (reference sequence). The germline V and J ends were trimmed by 7 bases and 1 base, with 10 bases remaining between them. DNA of the CDR3: TGTGCCAGCACCAAGGGACAGAACACCGGGGAGCTGTTTTTT. Translated, it gives CASTKGQNTGELFF.

The J gene is TRBJ2-1, the V gene TRBV13, with D maybe TRBD2 (5 bases). The CDR3 is 14 amino acids. The V and J ends lost 6 bases and 5 bases respectively, with 14 bases between them. CDR1 PRHDT and CDR2 FYEKMQ come from the germline V gene (reference sequence). CDR3 region: CASRPQPGNNEQFF. CDR3 DNA: TGTGCCAGCAGACCACAGCCCGGGAACAATGAGCAGTTCTTC.

The chain uses TRBV5-4 and TRBJ2-3; 12 bases are shared with TRBD2. The V segment lost 4 bases and the J segment 4 bases; nucleotides outside the gene matches: 7. Germline-derived CDR1 and CDR2 are SGHNT and YYREEE (reference sequence). The CDR3 extends over 16 amino acids. The CDR3 protein is CASSHGLAGSSDTQYF. DNA for the CDR3: TGTGCCAGCAGCCATGGACTAGCGGGGTCATCAGATACGCAGTATTTT.